The sequence of this T cell receptor (beta chain) was determined in a study of T cell responses to AZD1222 COVID-19 vaccine. Notes on the study in general: The study found Spike-specific TCR breadth and depth rose after two AZD1222 doses. Spike-spanning, vaccine-associated CD4 TCRs were dominant at 160-218 and 743-854. The sample set comprised mostly white British donors with more females, and clonal diversity was possibly underestimated.

As to this clone: Its target is unknown.

V gave up 6 bases and J gave up 1 base, with 12 bases separating them. CDR1 and CDR2 (germline): ENHRY, SYGVKD. The CDR3 contains 14 residues. Some clones are missing from TCRdb's copy, which holds only in-frame ones; the method was immunoSEQ multiplex PCR. The sample has about 170,000 clones; 85% to 95% are singletons. The TCR was taken from an adult in good health. This material consisted of peripheral blood, taken on day 0 of AZD1222 vaccination. V gene TRBV10-3 combines with J gene TRBJ1-2, with D perhaps matching TRBD1 (5 bases). CDR3 in amino acids: CAIRPWDGNYGYTF. CDR3 bases: TGTGCCATCAGGCCTTGGGACGGTAACTATGGCTACACCTTC.